This T cell receptor beta chain emerged from a study of TIL therapy for anti-PD-1-resistant metastatic lung cancer. The overall study: Median tumor mutation burden was 1.5 mutations per megabase. Broader study findings: Many TIL product clones were absent from baseline tumor, suggesting clonal contraction.

V gave up 5 bases and J gave up 1 base, with 11 bases separating them. CDR1 and CDR2 from the germline V gene are LNHDA and SQIVND (reference sequence). The CDR3 runs to 14 residues. Time point here: pre-treatment sample, taken before nivolumab and TIL therapy. Pleural nodules or supraclavicular lymph nodes made up most of the excised metastases sampled. Concerning this clone: Its specificity is unknown.

Sequencing used immunoSEQ v3. Survey-level samples got approximately 2 million read pairs; deep-level samples got roughly 4.5-6 million. Measured with immunoSEQ multiplex PCR; TCRdb has only the in-frame clones, and not every one. The profile shows about 26,000 clones, approximately 63% of them singletons. The source was tumor tissue, collected at baseline. This clonotype was sampled from a woman aged 30-79 years with non-small cell lung cancer. This chain links TRBV19 with TRBJ1-1; D unclear. The CDR3 DNA is TGTGCCAGTAGTCCAGGAGCGTGGAACACTGAAGCTTTCTTT. Protein: CASSPGAWNTEAFF.